These 6 T cell receptor beta chains came from one sample sequenced in a study of breast tumors, draining lymph nodes, adjacent tissues. Samples came from axillary lymph nodes draining the breast cancer. TCRdb re-called the multiplex PCR reads through MiXCR, storing one row per CDR3 protein. The sample includes over 250,000 distinct CDR3 sequences, around 30% of them seen just once. Sequenced material: axillary lymph node tissue. Receptors originate from a female donor with breast cancer. Some clones in this sample may be carry-over from other donors' samples.

In this sample, this clonotype turned up many times. The V call is TRBV2, the J call TRBJ2-3; 8 bases line up with TRBD1. Germline V gene data show CDR1 as SNHLY and CDR2 as FYNNEI. With 5 bases clipped from V and 6 bases from J, the junction kept 10 bases outside the gene matches. The CDR3 spans 15 residues. CDR3 loop: CASSIPGGAEDTQYF. The CDR3 DNA reads as TGTGCCAGCAGTATCCCAGGGGGCGCAGAGGATACGCAGTATTTT.

Remarks on this clonotype: A single base separates this from a much larger clone, so it may be a read error. Here the CDR3 reads CASSLLGLPYNEQSF. In DNA, the CDR3 is TGTGCCAGCAGCTTGTTGGGACTCCCCTACAATGAGCAGTCCTTC. The gene calls are TRBV11-3 and TRBJ2-1, with D perhaps TRBD2 (6 bases). The CDR3 extends over 15 amino acids. The V gene's germline CDR1 is SGHNT and CDR2 YENEEA. Filled out from reference TRBV11-3 and TRBJ2-1, the complete variable domain reads EAGVVQSPRYKIIEKKQPVAFWCNPISGHNTLYWYLQNLGQGPELLIRYENEEAVDDSQLPKDRFSAERLKGVDSTLKIQPAELGDSAVYLCASSLLGLPYNEQSFGPGTRLTVL.

This clonotype was detected only a few times. This may stem from a read error, because a much larger clone lies one nucleotide away. The chain is built from TRBV20-1 and TRBJ2-7, with D tentatively TRBD2 (6 bases). CDR3 length: 14 amino acids. Germline-derived CDR1 and CDR2 are DFQATT and SNEGSKA (reference sequence). The V and J ends lost 6 bases and 6 bases respectively, with 21 bases between them. CDR3: CSAHSAGRGPEQYF. Here the CDR3 DNA reads TGCAGTGCCCACAGCGCGGGAAGGGGTCCCGAGCAGTACTTC.

J is TRBJ2-5 and V is TRBV2; 10 bases align to TRBD2. V lost 5 bases to trimming and J lost 5 bases; unmatched junction nucleotides: 11. The CDR3 runs 16 residues. Germline CDR1 and CDR2: SNHLY and FYNNEI. CDR3 sequence (DNA): TGTGCCAGCAGTCCTTCCGGGACTAGCGATGGGGAGACCCAGTACTTC. Amino acids: CASSPSGTSDGETQYF. Together with reference TRBV2 and TRBJ2-5, the CDR3 gives the full variable domain: EPEVTQTPSHQVTQMGQEVILRCVPISNHLYFYWYRQILGQKVEFLVSFYNNEISEKSEIFDDQFSVERPDGSNFTLKIRSTKLEDSAMYFCASSPSGTSDGETQYFGPGTRLLVL.

Many counts were recorded for this clonotype. The chain is built from TRBV6-1 and TRBJ2-7, with 8 bases fitting TRBD1. CDR1 and CDR2 from the germline V gene are MNHNS and SASEGT. The CDR3 loop spans 14 amino acids. The ends lost 5 bases at V and 3 bases at J; junction bases unmatched: 6. The CDR3 is CASSIADRDYEQYF. The CDR3 nucleotides are TGTGCCAGCAGTATTGCGGACAGGGACTACGAGCAGTACTTC.

This clonotype was observed many times. This chain joins TRBV5-1 and TRBJ2-7, with 10 bases matching TRBD1. The CDR3 contains 16 residues. The germline gives CDR1 SGHRS, CDR2 YFSETQ. The V segment lost 0 bases and the J segment 2 bases; nucleotides outside the gene matches: 5. In DNA, the CDR3 is TGCGCCAGCAGCTTGGCCTGGGACAGGGGAACCTACGAGCAGTACTTC. Translation gives CASSLAWDRGTYEQYF.